This section outlines one T cell receptor (beta chain) sequence together with its context. This record belongs to a study of OX40 agonist ivuxolimab in advanced cancers. Sequenced by immunoSEQ multiplex PCR; TCRdb stores in-frame clones only, minus some. The sample holds around 53,000 clones, 86% seen once. Trimming removed 2 bases from V and 10 bases from J, with 18 bases in between. Germline CDR1 and CDR2: KGHSH and LQKENI. The CDR3 spans 15 residues. The sampling schedule covered blood at baseline, cycle 4 day 1, and cycle 7 day 1. The receptor was derived from an adult with an advanced solid tumor such as melanoma, head and neck, liver or kidney cancer. The chain links TRBV18 to TRBJ2-1, with D possibly called TRBD1 or TRBD2 (5 bases each). This specimen consisted of CD4+ or CD8+ T cells sorted from blood, obtained in a trial of the OX40 agonist ivuxolimab. CDR3 in amino acids: CASSPGGDYQWEQFF. In DNA, the CDR3 is TGTGCCAGCTCACCAGGGGGAGATTATCAATGGGAGCAGTTCTTC.